Below are 18 T cell receptor beta chains sequenced from a single sample in a study of OX40 agonist ivuxolimab in advanced cancers. Libraries were made using the immunoSEQ multiplex PCR assay. Here the immuneACCESS table is served through TCRdb, limited to in-frame sequences with V and J called. Missing clones are a known gap in these copies; in checked studies unresolved V genes cover under half, and the rest lacks a known reason. The sample has 65,000 to 80,000 clones on record, 80% to 90% of them singletons. Over 1.5% of the sample is in the top ten clones. Sequenced here: CD4+ or CD8+ T cells sorted from blood, sampled in a trial of the OX40 agonist ivuxolimab. The receptors originated from an adult with an advanced solid tumor such as melanoma, head and neck, liver or kidney cancer.

This clone came up a few times. V gene TRBV4-3 combines with J gene TRBJ1-5, with D maybe TRBD1 (5 bases). Germline CDR1 and CDR2: LGHNA and YSLEER. The CDR3 covers 13 residues. Between the trimmed V and J ends, which lost 1 base and 7 bases, there was a span of 8 bases. CDR3 region: CASSQVGVQPQHF. CDR3 nucleotides: TGCGCCAGCAGCCAAGTAGGGGTACAGCCCCAGCATTTT.

This rearrangement joins TRBV10-3 to TRBJ1-5; possible D gene TRBD1, 5 bases. This CDR3 region has 12 residues. Per the germline V gene, CDR1 is ENHRY and CDR2 is SYGVKD. Trimming removed 11 bases at V and 3 bases at J, with 11 bases between. CDR3 sequence: CASGLDNQPQHF. The CDR3 DNA sequence: TGTGCCTCGGGGCTAGACAATCAGCCCCAGCATTTT.

The gene calls are TRBV7-2 and TRBJ1-6; TRBD1 aligns across 8 bases. After removal of 5 bases from V and 13 bases from J, the junction contained 10 bases not matched to a gene. Germline V lookup: CDR1 SGHTA, CDR2 FQGNSA. This CDR3 has 14 residues. CDR3: CASSTRQGSVPLHF. The CDR3 nucleotides read TGTGCCAGCAGCACCCGACAGGGGAGTGTCCCCCTCCACTTT. Full variable domain (outside the CDR3, taken from reference TRBV7-2 and TRBJ1-6): GAGVSQSPSNKVTEKGKDVELRCDPISGHTALYWYRQSLGQGLEFLIYFQGNSAPDKSGLPSDRFSAERTGGSVSTLTIQRTQQEDSAVYLCASSTRQGSVPLHFGNGTRLTVT.

The sample holds many counts of this clone. The J gene is TRBJ1-5, the V gene TRBV19, with D uncertain. The V gene's germline CDR1 is LNHDA and CDR2 SQIVND (reference sequence). The CDR3 has 14 amino acids. Trimming removed 0 bases from V and 13 bases from J, with 16 bases in between. For the CDR3, the DNA is TGTGCCAGTAGTATAGAGGAGACACCACGGAAACAGCATTTT. It encodes CASSIEETPRKQHF. The variable domain in full, completed from reference TRBV19 and TRBJ1-5, reads DGGITQSPKYLFRKEGQNVTLSCEQNLNHDAMYWYRQDPGQGLRLIYYSQIVNDFQKGDIAEGYSVSREKKESFPLTVTSAQKNPTAFYLCASSIEETPRKQHFGDGTRLSIL.

J is TRBJ2-1 and V is TRBV2, with D perhaps TRBD2 (6 bases). The germline CDR1 and CDR2 sequences are SNHLY and FYNNEI. This CDR3 comprises 13 residues. V gave up 7 bases and J gave up 6 bases, with 13 bases separating them. CDR3 amino acids: CASKEGSSNEQFF. CDR3 sequence (DNA): TGTGCCAGCAAGGAGGGTAGTAGCAATGAGCAGTTCTTC.

As regards this clone: The same CDR3 can be traced to other DNA sequences in this sample. V usage is TRBV28 and J usage is TRBJ1-2, with 9 bases identical to TRBD1. V lost 6 bases to trimming and J lost 7 bases; unmatched junction nucleotides: 6. The CDR3 extends over 13 amino acids. CDR1 is MDHEN and CDR2 is SYDVKM in the germline V gene. The chain's CDR3 is CASRTQGAGGYTF. The CDR3 DNA follows: TGTGCCAGCAGAACACAGGGGGCGGGTGGCTACACCTTC.

The chain carries TRBV7-2 and TRBJ1-2; 9 positions agree with TRBD1. The germline V gene has CDR1 SGHTA and CDR2 FQGNSA. CDR3 size: 15 residues. J was trimmed by 8 bases and V by 1 base; bases with no gene match: 8. The CDR3 bases are TGTGCCAGCAGCTTAGATTCGGGACAGGGAGGGGGCTACACCTTC. Translated: CASSLDSGQGGGYTF.

This chain uses TRBV27 with TRBJ2-1, with 7 positions matching TRBD2. The CDR3 consists of 16 residues. Germline CDR1 MNHEY, CDR2 SMNVEV (reference sequence). Germline trimming cut 3 bases from V and 6 bases from J; bases unmatched to any gene: 11. Here the CDR3 reads CASSFGTTFGGNEQFF. The DNA for the CDR3 is TGTGCCAGCAGTTTTGGGACTACGTTTGGGGGCAATGAGCAGTTCTTC.

The gene calls are TRBV25-1 and TRBJ2-7; TRBD1 matches 7 bases. V was pared by 6 bases and J by 2 bases, with 10 bases of the junction left unmatched. The length of the CDR3 is 15 residues. Per the germline V gene, CDR1 is MGHDK and CDR2 is SYGVNS. CDR3 nucleotides: TGTGCCAGCAGCCCAGACAGGGTGGGGACCTACGAGCAGTACTTC. Amino acids: CASSPDRVGTYEQYF.

The V and J genes are TRBV6-5 and TRBJ2-3; TRBD1 is a possible D gene (6 bases). Germline values: CDR1 MNHEY, CDR2 SVGAGI. This CDR3 is built from 14 residues. Deletions cut 8 bases from V and 6 bases from J, with 18 bases between. CDR3 nucleotides: TGTGCCAGCGGGCTCGGACAGAGCAGCGATACGCAGTATTTT. Its translation: CASGLGQSSDTQYF.

The gene calls are TRBV18 and TRBJ1-1; D not certain. Germline loops: CDR1 KGHSH, CDR2 LQKENI. There are 14 residues in the CDR3. V shed 2 bases and J shed 1 base, with 8 bases lying between them. CDR3 residues: CASSPYTGNTEAFF. For the CDR3, the DNA is TGTGCCAGCTCACCATATACGGGGAACACTGAAGCTTTCTTT.

This chain joins TRBV9 and TRBJ2-7; D perhaps matches TRBD1 (11 bases). V shed 2 bases and J shed 5 bases, with 26 bases lying between them. The CDR3 covers 18 residues. Germline CDR1 and CDR2: SGDLS and YYNGEE. The CDR3 DNA sequence: TGTGCCAGCAGCGTCGGGACAGGGGGTAGCGGGAGGATGGACGAGCAGTACTTC. Translation: CASSVGTGGSGRMDEQYF.

The J gene is TRBJ2-3, the V gene TRBV2, with 9 bases aligning to TRBD1. Germline assignment: CDR1 SNHLY and CDR2 FYNNEI. Germline trimming cut 10 bases from V and 4 bases from J; bases unmatched to any gene: 18. The CDR3 has 17 amino acids. This CDR3 is CAITRPGGTGKADTQYF. The CDR3, as DNA: TGTGCCATCACTCGCCCCGGTGGGACAGGGAAGGCAGATACGCAGTATTTT.

CDR3 in amino acids: CASRDKGHSNQPQHF. The CDR3 DNA reads TGTGCCAGCAGAGACAAGGGACACAGCAATCAGCCCCAGCATTTT. The V gene is TRBV6-6, the J gene TRBJ1-5; TRBD1 is a possible D gene (6 bases). Trimming took off 6 bases at V and 1 base at J, with 13 bases between the two ends. Germline V gene sequence: CDR1 MNHNY, CDR2 SVGAGI (reference sequence). The CDR3 has 15 residues.

This chain links TRBV7-9 with TRBJ1-3; the D is unclear. This CDR3 has 14 amino acids. CDR1 and CDR2 (germline): SEHNR, FQNEAQ (reference sequence). V was clipped by 3 bases and J by 0 bases, with 6 bases between them. The CDR3 spells CASSLGSSGNTIYF. The CDR3 DNA follows: TGTGCCAGCAGCTTGGGGAGCTCTGGAAACACCATATATTTT.

This clone was recorded a few times. The J gene is TRBJ1-1, the V gene TRBV4-2; the D is unclear. In germline, CDR1 is LGHNA, CDR2 YNFKEQ. Trimming shortened V by 4 bases and J by 1 base, and 10 bases separated the two germline ends. The CDR3 length is 14 residues. The CDR3 DNA is TGTGCCAGCAGCCCACATACAGAGAACACTGAAGCTTTCTTT. Residues: CASSPHTENTEAFF.

Notes on this clone: A junction boundary mismatches the germline segment, possibly from a read error. This chain uses TRBV11-2 with TRBJ1-5; D is perhaps TRBD1 (6 bases). Germline CDR1 and CDR2: SGHAT and FQNNGV. This CDR3 is built from 14 residues. The CDR3: CASSVDRTNQPQHF. Here the CDR3 DNA reads TGTGCCAGCAGCGTAGACAGGACCAATCAGCCCCAGCATTTT.

This sequence joins TRBV7-3 and TRBJ2-1; TRBD2 is a possible D gene (6 bases). The CDR3 is 15 residues long. Deletions cut 5 bases from V and 2 bases from J, with 13 bases between. CDR1 is SGHTA and CDR2 is FQGTGA in the germline V gene. DNA for the CDR3: TGTGCCAGCAGCCAAGGGGCGGGACCCTACAATGAGCAGTTCTTC. Protein sequence: CASSQGAGPYNEQFF.